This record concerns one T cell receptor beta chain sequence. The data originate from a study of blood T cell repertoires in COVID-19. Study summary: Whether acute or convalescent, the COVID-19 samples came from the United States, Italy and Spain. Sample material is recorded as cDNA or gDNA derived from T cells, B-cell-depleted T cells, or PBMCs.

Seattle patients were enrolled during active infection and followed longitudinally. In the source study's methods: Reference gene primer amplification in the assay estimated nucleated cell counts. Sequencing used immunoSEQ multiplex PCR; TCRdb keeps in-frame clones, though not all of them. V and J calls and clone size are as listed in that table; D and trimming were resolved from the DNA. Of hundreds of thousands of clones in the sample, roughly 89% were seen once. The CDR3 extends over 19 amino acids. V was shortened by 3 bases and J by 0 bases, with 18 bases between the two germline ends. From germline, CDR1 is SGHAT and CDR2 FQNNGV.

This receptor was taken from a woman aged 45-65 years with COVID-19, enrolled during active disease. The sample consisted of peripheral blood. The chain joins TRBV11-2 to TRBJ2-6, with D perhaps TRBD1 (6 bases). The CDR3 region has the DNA TGTGCCAGCAGCTTTAGAGGGGGTTCCAAATCCTCTGGGGCCAACGTCCTGACTTTC. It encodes CASSFRGGSKSSGANVLTF.